Shown below are 7 T cell receptor beta chains from a single sample sequenced in a study of cytomegalovirus exposure and HLA in healthy donors. This PCR relied on a set of 60 Vbeta primers and 13 Jbeta primers. The method was immunoSEQ multiplex PCR; TCRdb's version includes in-frame clones alone and lacks a portion of them. Of around 180,000 clones in the sample, around 79% were seen once. Sample: PBMCs. The source of these receptors is a woman aged 45-59 years in good health and CMV-seronegative.

The chain couples TRBV21-1 to TRBJ2-7; whether TRBD2, the table's D call, matches the DNA was not checked. TRBV21-1 corresponds to a pseudogene. The CDR3 totals 17 residues. In DNA, the CDR3 is TGTGCCAGCAGCGAATTTTCGAGGCGGGAGGCGAACTACGAGCAGTACTTC. Translated: CASSEFSRREANYEQYF.

V is TRBV5-8 and J is TRBJ1-4; a weak D match, TRBD1 (5 bases). Germline lookup yields CDR1 SGHTS and CDR2 YDEGEE. There are 15 residues in the CDR3. V shed 2 bases and J shed 4 bases, with 12 bases lying between them. The CDR3 DNA follows: TGTGCCAGCAGCTTTGGCGGCAGGGTTAATGAAAAACTGTTTTTT. This encodes CASSFGGRVNEKLFF.

The chain carries TRBV13 and TRBJ2-3; 16 bases line up with TRBD2. Germline-derived CDR1 and CDR2 are PRHDT and FYEKMQ (reference sequence). This CDR3 is 20 amino acids long. V was clipped by 0 bases and J by 3 bases; unmatched bases: 9. CDR3 sequence reads: CASSLGGTSGGADMTDTQYF. In DNA form, the CDR3 reads TGTGCCAGCAGCTTAGGGGGGACTAGCGGGGGGGCCGACATGACAGATACGCAGTATTTT. The whole variable domain, remainder taken from reference TRBV13 and TRBJ2-3, is AAGVIQSPRHLIKEKRETATLKCYPIPRHDTVYWYQQGPGQDPQFLISFYEKMQSDKGSIPDRFSAQQFSDYHSELNMSSLELGDSALYFCASSLGGTSGGADMTDTQYFGPGTRLTVL.

The gene calls are TRBV7-2 and TRBJ1-2, with D uncertain. The CDR3 extends over 13 amino acids. Deletions cut 5 bases from V and 8 bases from J, with 15 bases between. Germline lookup yields CDR1 SGHTA and CDR2 FQGNSA. CDR3 DNA sequence: TGTGCCAGCAGCCAACTAGGCCCAACGGGCTACACCTTC. This sequence encodes CASSQLGPTGYTF.

The chain is built from TRBV18 and TRBJ2-2; possibly TRBD1 for D (5 bases). Deletions cut 3 bases from V and 2 bases from J, with 10 bases between. The CDR3 spans 15 residues. Germline V lookup: CDR1 KGHSH, CDR2 LQKENI. Here the CDR3 reads CASSPDRTNTGELFF. CDR3 bases: TGTGCCAGCTCACCCGACAGAACCAACACCGGGGAGCTGTTTTTT.

This rearrangement joins TRBV7-2 to TRBJ1-1; no clear D. There are 14 residues in the CDR3. Germline loops: CDR1 SGHTA, CDR2 FQGNSA. V was pared by 4 bases and J by 1 base, with 10 bases between. CDR3 nucleotides: TGTGCCAGCAGCTGGCGGGCAAGGAACACTGAAGCTTTCTTT. This translates into CASSWRARNTEAFF.

The chain combines TRBV30 with TRBJ1-1; D gene unclear. V dropped 1 base and J dropped 1 base, with 7 bases sitting between them. The CDR3 is 13 amino acids. The V gene's germline CDR1 is GTSNPN and CDR2 SVGIG (reference sequence). CDR3 region: CAWSARQNTEAFF. CDR3 sequence (DNA): TGTGCCTGGAGTGCGCGTCAGAACACTGAAGCTTTCTTT.